The 28 T cell receptor beta chains reported below all come from one sample, sequenced in a study of blood T cell repertoires in COVID-19. Sequenced by immunoSEQ multiplex PCR; TCRdb stores in-frame clones only, minus some. The table lists approximately 170,000 clones, around nine tenths of them singletons, with under 3.5% in the top ten. Sequenced sample: peripheral blood. These receptors were collected from a man between 70 and 80 years old with acute or convalescent COVID-19.

The gene calls are TRBV10-3 and TRBJ1-3; D gene uncertain. Germline V CDR1 and CDR2: ENHRY, SYGVKD. The V and J ends lost 8 bases and 0 bases respectively, with 11 bases between them. This CDR3 comprises 14 residues. Here the CDR3 reads CAIQDGISGNTIYF. In nucleotides, the CDR3 is TGTGCCATCCAAGACGGGATCTCTGGAAACACCATATATTTT.

The chain joins TRBV28 to TRBJ2-3; D not certain. V was trimmed by 8 bases and J by 3 bases, leaving 9 bases between them. Germline lookup yields CDR1 MDHEN and CDR2 SYDVKM. This CDR3 comprises 12 residues. The CDR3 is CASRSQTDTQYF. The CDR3 DNA is TGTGCCAGCCGGTCTCAAACAGATACGCAGTATTTT.

The chain employs TRBV30 and TRBJ2-5, with 12 nucleotides matching TRBD2. CDR1 is GTSNPN, CDR2 SVGIG, per germline (reference sequence). J was trimmed by 4 bases and V by 4 bases; bases with no gene match: 4. The CDR3 has 14 amino acids. The CDR3 nucleotides are TGTGCCTGGACCCGACTAGCGGGAGTAGAGACCCAGTACTTC. Protein sequence: CAWTRLAGVETQYF.

V and J are TRBV7-9 and TRBJ1-6; possibly TRBD1 for D (6 bases). This CDR3 spans 12 amino acids. V lost 5 bases and J lost 11, with 10 bases in between. Per the germline V gene, CDR1 is SEHNR and CDR2 is FQNEAQ (reference sequence). The CDR3 coding sequence is TGTGCCAGCAGCCTTGGGGGCACACCCCTCCACTTT. It specifies CASSLGGTPLHF.

The genes are TRBV19 and TRBJ1-1, with 10 bases lining up with TRBD1. The CDR3 sequence is 15 residues long. The germline V gene has CDR1 LNHDA and CDR2 SQIVND (reference sequence). The V and J ends lost 6 bases and 4 bases, in that order; junction bases with no gene match: 8. This chain's CDR3 is CASRGTGEGSTEAFF. The CDR3, as DNA: TGTGCCAGTAGGGGGACAGGGGAGGGTAGCACTGAAGCTTTCTTT.

The gene calls are TRBV5-4 and TRBJ1-2; TRBD1 is a possible D gene (5 bases). The V end was cut by 0 bases, the J end by 6 bases, with 18 bases between. The germline gives CDR1 SGHNT, CDR2 YYREEE (reference sequence). This CDR3 has 16 amino acids. In DNA, the CDR3 is TGTGCCAGCAGCTTGGTCGGAGGGCAGGGTTCAAATGGCTACACCTTC. Translation: CASSLVGGQGSNGYTF.

The chain joins TRBV7-2 to TRBJ1-3, with D maybe TRBD1 (6 bases). V was trimmed by 1 base and J by 1 base, leaving 8 bases between them. Germline-derived CDR1 and CDR2 are SGHTA and FQGNSA. The CDR3 length is 15 residues. The CDR3 protein is CASSLDRASGNTIYF. CDR3 in DNA: TGTGCCAGCAGCTTAGACAGGGCATCTGGAAACACCATATATTTT.

This clone has a single count. This chain uses TRBV6-5 with TRBJ2-5; D is ambiguous. The CDR3 has 14 amino acids. Germline CDR1 MNHEY, CDR2 SVGAGI. V shed 1 base and J shed 2 bases, with 8 bases lying between them. The CDR3 bases are TGTGCCAGCAGTTACTGGCAGACACAAGAGACCCAGTACTTC. It encodes CASSYWQTQETQYF.

In its sample, this clone was seen once. A read error may produce the germline difference seen at one junction end. V and J are TRBV6-6 and TRBJ2-5; 7 bases align to TRBD1. Germline V lookup: CDR1 MNHNY, CDR2 SVGAGI (reference sequence). The CDR3 runs 11 residues. The CDR3 nucleotides are TGTGCCAGCAGTCCACTGACAGGGACGAACTTC. As protein: CASSPLTGTNF.

This sequence joins TRBV30 and TRBJ1-1; D ambiguous. The germline V and J ends were trimmed by 0 bases and 0 bases, with 11 bases remaining between them. Germline V lookup: CDR1 GTSNPN, CDR2 SVGIG (reference sequence). The length of the CDR3 is 15 residues. As DNA, the CDR3 is TGTGCCTGGAGTGTAGCTTACTCAATGAACACTGAAGCTTTCTTT. Translating it yields CAWSVAYSMNTEAFF.

This chain joins TRBV6-5 and TRBJ2-5; 7 nucleotides align to TRBD1. Losses at the gene ends were 0 bases for V and 3 bases for J; bases not matched to a gene: 4. There are 15 residues in the CDR3. Germline CDR1 and CDR2: MNHEY and SVGAGI. CDR3 loop: CASSYSFGQEETQYF. The CDR3 DNA reads TGTGCCAGCAGTTACTCGTTTGGACAGGAAGAGACCCAGTACTTC.

The chain links TRBV27 to TRBJ2-1; the match to TRBD1 covers 9 bases. The germline V gene encodes CDR1 MNHEY and CDR2 SMNVEV (reference sequence). Trimming at V came to 8 bases and at J to 10 bases, leaving 15 bases not matched to a gene. The CDR3 runs 15 residues. The DNA of the CDR3 is TGTGCCAGCGCTCGGACAGGGGAGGGATCAAGGGAGCAGTTCTTC. It encodes CASARTGEGSREQFF.

V usage is TRBV21-1 and J usage is TRBJ1-1; the table calls TRBD1, which could not be checked here. TRBV21-1 is deemed a pseudogene. The CDR3 contains 13 residues. CDR3 in DNA: TGTGCCAGCAGCTGCTCAAGGGGCACTGAAGCTTTCTTT. It codes for CASSCSRGTEAFF.

The chain has TRBV11-2 and TRBJ2-2; D might be TRBD2 (5 bases). Germline assignment: CDR1 SGHAT and CDR2 FQNNGV. The CDR3 has 15 residues. Trimming removed 0 bases at V and 3 bases at J, with 8 bases between. CDR3 DNA sequence: TGTGCCAGCAGCTTAGACCCGCGGGACACCGGGGAGCTGTTTTTT. It yields the protein CASSLDPRDTGELFF.

The chain uses TRBV27 and TRBJ1-6, with D uncertain. CDR1 is MNHEY and CDR2 is SMNVEV in the germline V gene (reference sequence). CDR3 length: 17 residues. V lost 1 base and J 6 bases, leaving 16 bases between the germline ends. CDR3 in amino acids: CASSLYFRQSANSPLHF. CDR3 DNA: TGTGCCAGCAGTTTATATTTCCGCCAGTCCGCTAATTCACCCCTCCACTTT.

The rearrangement links TRBV7-3 to TRBJ2-1; tentatively, D is TRBD2 (5 bases). V shed 8 bases and J shed 4 bases, with 21 bases lying between them. Germline V CDR1 and CDR2: SGHTA, FQGTGA. This CDR3 contains 16 residues. DNA of the CDR3: TGTGCCAGCTCCCCGAGGGTGGGGTCCTTATACAATGAGCAGTTCTTC. It encodes CASSPRVGSLYNEQFF. Supplemented by reference TRBV7-3 and TRBJ2-1, the full variable domain reads GAGVSQTPSNKVTEKGKYVELRCDPISGHTALYWYRQSLGQGPEFLIYFQGTGAADDSGLPNDRFFAVRPEGSVSTLKIQRTERGDSAVYLCASSPRVGSLYNEQFFGPGTRLTVL.

CDR3: CASSVRAGSYNEQFF. The CDR3 coding sequence is TGTGCCAGCAGCGTAAGGGCGGGCTCCTACAATGAGCAGTTCTTC. The rearrangement uses TRBV9 and TRBJ2-1; D might be TRBD2 (5 bases). From germline, CDR1 is SGDLS and CDR2 YYNGEE. V was pared by 1 base and J by 0 bases, with 8 bases between. This CDR3 has 15 residues.

This clone has just a few counts. The chain employs TRBV28 and TRBJ1-6, with a possible D match to TRBD1 (6 bases). This CDR3 contains 17 residues. Between the trimmed V and J ends, which lost 5 bases and 0 bases, there was a span of 14 bases. Germline V gene sequence: CDR1 MDHEN, CDR2 SYDVKM. CDR3 bases: TGTGCCAGCAGTCCGACAGGTCTTAGCTCCTATAATTCACCCCTCCACTTT. Translated: CASSPTGLSSYNSPLHF.

The chain is built from TRBV11-2 and TRBJ1-5, with 7 bases fitting TRBD1. CDR1 and CDR2 from the germline V gene are SGHAT and FQNNGV. The CDR3 consists of 17 residues. V trimming: 5 bases; J trimming: 0 bases; junction bases outside the gene matches: 10. The CDR3 DNA reads as TGTGCCAGCAGCCAGTTTAGGGGGCCCTATAGCAATCAGCCCCAGCATTTT. Translation gives CASSQFRGPYSNQPQHF.

The chain couples TRBV29-1 to TRBJ2-2; D is possibly TRBD2 (5 bases). V lost 6 bases and J 3 bases, leaving 17 bases between the germline ends. There are 15 residues in the CDR3. From germline, CDR1 is SQVTM and CDR2 ANQGSEA. CDR3 sequence: CSVRGRMGDTGELFF. Here the CDR3 DNA reads TGCAGCGTGCGAGGGCGTATGGGAGACACCGGGGAGCTGTTTTTT.

The chain employs TRBV6-6 and TRBJ2-3; 7 nucleotides match TRBD1. This CDR3 region has 13 residues. The ends lost 5 bases at V and 4 bases at J; junction bases unmatched: 3. CDR1 MNHNY and CDR2 SVGAGI come from the germline V gene (reference sequence). For the CDR3, the DNA is TGTGCCAGCAGTACCGGGACAGCAGATACGCAGTATTTT. Translating gives CASSTGTADTQYF.

The chain couples TRBV30 to TRBJ1-5; maybe TRBD1 (6 bases). The CDR3 is made up of 13 amino acids. Germline values: CDR1 GTSNPN, CDR2 SVGIG (reference sequence). V was pared by 1 base and J by 5 bases, with 9 bases between. CDR3 sequence: CAWSEQGDQPQHF. CDR3 bases: TGTGCCTGGAGTGAACAGGGTGATCAGCCCCAGCATTTT.

The chain is built from TRBV6-5 and TRBJ2-3, with 8 bases identical to TRBD1. Losses at the gene ends were 7 bases for V and 1 base for J; bases not matched to a gene: 1. Germline CDR1 MNHEY, CDR2 SVGAGI. The CDR3 contains 13 residues. CDR3 region: CASKTGGTDTQYF. The CDR3 nucleotides are TGTGCCAGCAAGACAGGGGGCACAGATACGCAGTATTTT.

The V gene is TRBV19, the J gene TRBJ1-5; D perhaps matches TRBD1 (5 bases). This CDR3 is 14 amino acids long. Trimming removed 4 bases from V and 8 bases from J, with 15 bases in between. The germline V gene has CDR1 LNHDA and CDR2 SQIVND (reference sequence). The CDR3 spells CASSRQTRSEPQHF. CDR3 nucleotides: TGTGCCAGTAGTAGACAGACAAGGTCGGAGCCCCAGCATTTT. The whole variable domain, filled in from reference TRBV19 and TRBJ1-5, reads DGGITQSPKYLFRKEGQNVTLSCEQNLNHDAMYWYRQDPGQGLRLIYYSQIVNDFQKGDIAEGYSVSREKKESFPLTVTSAQKNPTAFYLCASSRQTRSEPQHFGDGTRLSIL.

The chain employs TRBV2 and TRBJ1-6, with 7 bases that match TRBD1. V lost 6 bases, J lost 8 bases, and 4 bases stayed unmatched. CDR1 is SNHLY, CDR2 FYNNEI, per germline. The CDR3 extends over 13 amino acids. The CDR3 protein is CASRTTGDSPLHF. The CDR3, as DNA: TGTGCCAGCAGGACTACAGGGGATTCACCCCTCCACTTT.

The CDR3 DNA reads TGTGCCAGCAGCCTGGGACAGGGCCTGGAGCAGTACTTC. It codes for CASSLGQGLEQYF. The chain couples TRBV11-2 to TRBJ2-7; 9 nucleotides align to TRBD1. V dropped 5 bases and J dropped 7; count of bases not matched to a gene: 6. Looked up from germline, CDR1 is SGHAT and CDR2 is FQNNGV. This CDR3 has 13 residues. Using reference TRBV11-2 and TRBJ2-7 for the parts outside the CDR3, the full variable domain is EAGVAQSPRYKIIEKRQSVAFWCNPISGHATLYWYQQILGQGPKLLIQFQNNGVVDDSQLPKDRFSAERLKGVDSTLKIQPAKLEDSAVYLCASSLGQGLEQYFGPGTRLTVT.

J is TRBJ1-5 and V is TRBV19; TRBD1 matches 7 bases. Germline V gives CDR1 LNHDA, CDR2 SQIVND (reference sequence). V was clipped by 5 bases and J by 4 bases; unmatched bases: 2. The CDR3 extends over 13 amino acids. The CDR3 region has the DNA TGTGCCAGTAGTTCAGGGGGTAATCAGCCCCAGCATTTT. It specifies CASSSGGNQPQHF.

This chain connects TRBV7-9 to TRBJ1-2; TRBD1 might be the D (5 bases). From germline, CDR1 is SEHNR and CDR2 FQNEAQ (reference sequence). The CDR3 covers 13 residues. The ends were cut back, 5 bases at V and 5 bases at J, with 12 bases in the middle. The CDR3 loop reads CASSPQTGYGYTF. The DNA of the CDR3 is TGTGCCAGCAGCCCCCAAACAGGATATGGCTACACCTTC.